This section outlines one T cell receptor beta chain sequence together with its context. The data were obtained in a study of T cell repertoires in ileal Crohn's disease. The CDR3 runs to 14 residues. The germline gives CDR1 SQVTM, CDR2 ANQGSEA. Trimming stripped 6 bases from V and 4 bases from J, with 15 bases between. Clones were sequenced by immunoSEQ multiplex PCR, and TCRdb holds only the in-frame ones, with some missing. The sample yields some 1,800 clones, approximately 86% seen once. Noted time point: proximal margin of the surgical specimen (macroscopically non-inflamed). This chain uses TRBV29-1 with TRBJ1-4, with D possibly matching TRBD1 (6 bases). The receptor was isolated from an adult with Crohn's disease. Sequenced: ileal tissue. For the CDR3, the DNA is TGCAGCGTGGAACTTCAGGGGTTTAATGAAAAACTGTTTTTT. Protein: CSVELQGFNEKLFF.